The rows below give T cell receptor beta chains drawn from one sample of a study of T cell responses to AZD1222 COVID-19 vaccine. Some clones are missing from TCRdb's copy, which holds only in-frame ones; the method was immunoSEQ multiplex PCR. The table lists over 120,000 clones, 80% to 95% of them singletons. The sequencing used peripheral blood, collected 28 days after the second AZD1222 dose. Receptors were obtained from an adult who received the AZD1222 COVID-19 vaccine. CDR3s include the opening cysteine and the closing phenylalanine or tryptophan. Fields, in order: D gene, clone size, V gene, J gene, CDR3 DNA, CDR3 protein. The D gene is left open where the match is weak. Clone size is given for some rows only: seen once, a few or many times, or a class if the clone is expanded.

d_call: NA; clone_size: NA; v_call: TRBV2; j_call: TRBJ2-7; cdr3_nt: TGTGCCAGCAGCCGGACGGAAAGCTCCTACGAGCAGTACTTC; cdr3_aa: CASSRTESSYEQYF
d_call: NA; clone_size: NA; v_call: TRBV7-2; j_call: TRBJ2-7; cdr3_nt: TGTGCCAGCAGCTTAGCGCTAGTGGGAGCCCCCTACGAGCAGTACTTC; cdr3_aa: CASSLALVGAPYEQYF
d_call: NA; clone_size: NA; v_call: TRBV9; j_call: TRBJ1-4; cdr3_nt: TGTGCCAGCAGCGTGGGCAGGGGTGGAGAAAAACTGTTTTTT; cdr3_aa: CASSVGRGGEKLFF
d_call: NA; clone_size: NA; v_call: TRBV10-1; j_call: TRBJ1-3; cdr3_nt: TGCGCCAGCAGTGAGAACTCTGGAAACACCATATATTTT; cdr3_aa: CASSENSGNTIYF
d_call: NA; clone_size: NA; v_call: TRBV6-5; j_call: TRBJ1-1; cdr3_nt: TGTGCCAGCAACGACAGAACCGAAGCTTTCTTT; cdr3_aa: CASNDRTEAFF
d_call: NA; clone_size: NA; v_call: TRBV4-2; j_call: TRBJ1-2; cdr3_nt: TGTGCCAGCAGCCAAGATCTACGGGTTTCGGGCTACACCTTC; cdr3_aa: CASSQDLRVSGYTF
d_call: NA; clone_size: NA; v_call: TRBV7-2; j_call: TRBJ1-2; cdr3_nt: TGTGCCAGCAGCTCCAGGGTTGGTGGCTACACCTTC; cdr3_aa: CASSSRVGGYTF
d_call: NA; clone_size: NA; v_call: TRBV18; j_call: TRBJ2-7; cdr3_nt: TGTGCCAGCTCACCACGGGGCTCGGGTGGCGAGCAGTACTTC; cdr3_aa: CASSPRGSGGEQYF
d_call: NA; clone_size: NA; v_call: TRBV3-1/TRBV3-2; j_call: TRBJ2-1; cdr3_nt: TGTGCCAGCAGCCAAGATTCCCTTATTCAAAGCTCCTACAATGAGCAGTTCTTC; cdr3_aa: CASSQDSLIQSSYNEQFF
d_call: TRBD2; clone_size: NA; v_call: TRBV25-1; j_call: TRBJ2-1; cdr3_nt: TGTGCCAGCGCATCAGCGGGGATCCATGAGCAGTTCTTC; cdr3_aa: CASASAGIHEQFF
d_call: NA; clone_size: once; v_call: TRBV19; j_call: TRBJ2-6; cdr3_nt: TGTGCCAGTAGTCCGAGCTCTGGGGCCAACGTCCTGACTTTC; cdr3_aa: CASSPSSGANVLTF
d_call: NA; clone_size: NA; v_call: TRBV6-2/TRBV6-3; j_call: TRBJ1-5; cdr3_nt: TGTGCCAGCAGTACCCACACGGTAGAGGAGGGGCTCGGTCAGCCCCAGCATTTT; cdr3_aa: CASSTHTVEEGLGQPQHF
d_call: TRBD1; clone_size: once; v_call: TRBV20-1; j_call: TRBJ1-5; cdr3_nt: TGCAGTGCTAGTGACACAGGGGTTAATCAGCCCCAGCATTTT; cdr3_aa: CSASDTGVNQPQHF
d_call: NA; clone_size: NA; v_call: TRBV27; j_call: TRBJ2-7; cdr3_nt: TGTGCCAGTGGAAAGCCTGGGACATTGGGTGTGTTCGAGCAGTACTTC; cdr3_aa: CASGKPGTLGVFEQYF
d_call: TRBD1; clone_size: once; v_call: TRBV10-1; j_call: TRBJ2-3; cdr3_nt: TGCGCCAGCAGTGCAAGGGGGCTAACAGATACGCAGTATTTT; cdr3_aa: CASSARGLTDTQYF
d_call: NA; clone_size: NA; v_call: TRBV6-1; j_call: TRBJ1-4; cdr3_nt: TGTGCCAGCAGTGATCGGAGTATCGCAACTAATGAAAAACTGTTTTTT; cdr3_aa: CASSDRSIATNEKLFF
d_call: TRBD2; clone_size: NA; v_call: TRBV3-1/TRBV3-2; j_call: TRBJ2-1; cdr3_nt: TGTGCCAGCAGCCAGCAACTAGCGGGAGTAAGTGAGCAGTTCTTC; cdr3_aa: CASSQQLAGVSEQFF
d_call: TRBD1; clone_size: once; v_call: TRBV5-1; j_call: TRBJ2-1; cdr3_nt: TGCGCCAGCAGCGAAGTGACAGGGGGCCTCTACAATGAGCAGTTCTTC; cdr3_aa: CASSEVTGGLYNEQFF
d_call: NA; clone_size: NA; v_call: TRBV18; j_call: TRBJ1-2; cdr3_nt: TGTGCCAGCTCACCAGGGCCGGGGGGGACCTATGGCTACACCTTC; cdr3_aa: CASSPGPGGTYGYTF
d_call: NA; clone_size: NA; v_call: TRBV5-1; j_call: TRBJ1-6; cdr3_nt: TGCGCCAGCAGCTTGAAACAGGGACATTCACCCCTCCACTTT; cdr3_aa: CASSLKQGHSPLHF
d_call: TRBD2; clone_size: NA; v_call: TRBV7-9; j_call: TRBJ2-1; cdr3_nt: TGTGCCAGCAGCCTTACCCAGGGAGGGGTTGAGCAGTTCTTC; cdr3_aa: CASSLTQGGVEQFF
d_call: NA; clone_size: NA; v_call: TRBV28; j_call: TRBJ2-7; cdr3_nt: TGTGCCAGCAAAAACGGGCCCAGCAGAGGCAACGAGCAGTACTTC; cdr3_aa: CASKNGPSRGNEQYF
d_call: TRBD1; clone_size: NA; v_call: TRBV12-3/TRBV12-4; j_call: TRBJ2-1; cdr3_nt: TGTGCCAGCAGGGACAGGGGGCCCAGCGGGACACTCTTC; cdr3_aa: CASRDRGPSGTLF
d_call: TRBD2; clone_size: once; v_call: TRBV7-8; j_call: TRBJ2-1; cdr3_nt: TGTGCCAGCAGCGGACAGGGACTAGCGGGATATAATGAGCAGTTCTTC; cdr3_aa: CASSGQGLAGYNEQFF
d_call: TRBD1; clone_size: NA; v_call: TRBV5-1; j_call: TRBJ1-6; cdr3_nt: TGCGCCAGCAGCACGGACAGGAATAATTCACCCCTCCACTTT; cdr3_aa: CASSTDRNNSPLHF
d_call: TRBD2; clone_size: NA; v_call: TRBV28; j_call: TRBJ2-1; cdr3_nt: TGTGCCAGCAGTTTATCGGCTAGCGGATACAATGAGCAGTTCTTC; cdr3_aa: CASSLSASGYNEQFF